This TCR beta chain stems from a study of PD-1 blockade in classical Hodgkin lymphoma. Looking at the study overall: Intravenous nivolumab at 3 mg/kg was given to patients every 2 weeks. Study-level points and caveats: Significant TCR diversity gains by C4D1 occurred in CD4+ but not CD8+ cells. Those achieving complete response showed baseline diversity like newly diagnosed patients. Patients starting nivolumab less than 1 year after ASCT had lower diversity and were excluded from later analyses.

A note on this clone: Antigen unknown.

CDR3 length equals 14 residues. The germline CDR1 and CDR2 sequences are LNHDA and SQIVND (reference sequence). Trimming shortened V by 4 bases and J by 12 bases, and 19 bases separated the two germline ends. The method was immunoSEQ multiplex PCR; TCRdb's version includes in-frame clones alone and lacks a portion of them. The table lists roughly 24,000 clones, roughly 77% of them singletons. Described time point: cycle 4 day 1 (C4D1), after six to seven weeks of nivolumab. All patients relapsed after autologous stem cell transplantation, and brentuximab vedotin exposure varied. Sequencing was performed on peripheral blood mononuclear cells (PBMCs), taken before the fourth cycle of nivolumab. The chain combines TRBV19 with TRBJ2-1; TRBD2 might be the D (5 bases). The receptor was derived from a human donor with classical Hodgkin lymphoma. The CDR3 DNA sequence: TGTGCCAGTAGTACACCCATTGAGGGCCGTGGGCAGTTCTTC. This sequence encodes CASSTPIEGRGQFF.